This is a list of T cell receptor beta chains from one sample in a study of breast tumors, draining lymph nodes, adjacent tissues. TCRdb recomputed calls from the multiplex PCR reads with MiXCR, one row per CDR3 protein. The repertoire holds fewer than 200,000 distinct CDR3 sequences, around a third seen once, with 3.5% to 4.5% in the top ten. Sequenced material: axillary lymph node tissue. All receptors come from a female donor with breast cancer. Some clones in this sample may be carry-over from other donors' samples. Both conserved end residues are part of each CDR3.

v_gene: TRBV2; j_gene: TRBJ2-1; CDR3aa: CASRKGPLGEQFF
v_gene: TRBV7-8; j_gene: TRBJ2-5; CDR3aa: CASSRGGETQYF
v_gene: TRBV7-9; j_gene: TRBJ1-5; CDR3aa: CASSFAGARGNQAQHF
v_gene: TRBV18; j_gene: TRBJ2-1; CDR3aa: CASSPIIENNEQFF
v_gene: TRBV18; j_gene: TRBJ2-2; CDR3aa: CASSPELAAVAGELFF
v_gene: TRBV25-1; j_gene: TRBJ2-3; CDR3aa: CASSEYKGGSTDTQYF
v_gene: TRBV7-9; j_gene: TRBJ1-6; CDR3aa: CASSSTGNNSPLHF
v_gene: TRBV7-2; j_gene: TRBJ2-5; CDR3aa: CASSPPGPLKETQYF
v_gene: TRBV20-1; j_gene: TRBJ1-4; CDR3aa: CSASGGTNEKLFF
v_gene: TRBV9; j_gene: TRBJ2-7; CDR3aa: CASSGDGYEQYF
v_gene: TRBV7-2; j_gene: TRBJ2-1; CDR3aa: CASSLVTGLDNEQFF
v_gene: TRBV9; j_gene: TRBJ2-7; CDR3aa: CASSVEGGAPYEQYF
v_gene: TRBV2; j_gene: TRBJ2-3; CDR3aa: CATSPGLAGADTQYF
v_gene: TRBV27; j_gene: TRBJ2-7; CDR3aa: CASSLSGLHEQYF
v_gene: TRBV19; j_gene: TRBJ2-5; CDR3aa: CASSIEGGTTQETQYF
v_gene: TRBV12-3/TRBV12-4; j_gene: TRBJ2-1; CDR3aa: CASSRREFGQFSYNEQFF
v_gene: TRBV7-9; j_gene: TRBJ2-1; CDR3aa: CASSYPGTRDNEQFF
v_gene: TRBV7-9; j_gene: TRBJ2-1; CDR3aa: CTSSNVDEQFF
v_gene: TRBV10-1; j_gene: TRBJ2-5; CDR3aa: CASSEGRGRDQETQYF
v_gene: TRBV19; j_gene: TRBJ1-5; CDR3aa: CASSIYPGRIPNQPQHF
v_gene: TRBV6-2/TRBV6-3; j_gene: TRBJ2-5; CDR3aa: CASSYPDSPQETQYF
v_gene: TRBV20-1; j_gene: TRBJ1-5; CDR3aa: CSAAGASNQPQHF
v_gene: TRBV2; j_gene: TRBJ2-1; CDR3aa: CASSESRAYEQFF